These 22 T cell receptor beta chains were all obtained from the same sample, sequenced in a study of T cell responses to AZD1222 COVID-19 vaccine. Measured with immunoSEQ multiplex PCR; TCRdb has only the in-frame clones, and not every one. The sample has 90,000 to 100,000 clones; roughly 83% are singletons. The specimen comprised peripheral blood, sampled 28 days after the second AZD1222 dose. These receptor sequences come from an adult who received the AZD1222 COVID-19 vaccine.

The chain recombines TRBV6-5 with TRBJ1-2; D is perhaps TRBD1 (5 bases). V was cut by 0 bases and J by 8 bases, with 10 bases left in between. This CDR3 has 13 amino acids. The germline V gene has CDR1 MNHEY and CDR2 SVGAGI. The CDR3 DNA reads TGTGCCAGCAGTTACTCTCAGGGTATGGGCTACACCTTC. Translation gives CASSYSQGMGYTF.

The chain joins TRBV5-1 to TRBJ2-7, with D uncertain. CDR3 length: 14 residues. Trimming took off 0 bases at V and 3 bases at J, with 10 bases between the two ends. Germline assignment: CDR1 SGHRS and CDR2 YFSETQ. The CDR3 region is CASSLDKVYYEQYF. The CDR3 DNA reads TGCGCCAGCAGCTTGGATAAGGTTTACTACGAGCAGTACTTC.

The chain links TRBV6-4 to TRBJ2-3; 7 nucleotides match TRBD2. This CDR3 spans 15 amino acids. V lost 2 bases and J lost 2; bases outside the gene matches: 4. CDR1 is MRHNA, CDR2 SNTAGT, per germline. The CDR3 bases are TGTGCCAGCAGTGACACAGCGGGGTCCACAGATACGCAGTATTTT. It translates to CASSDTAGSTDTQYF.

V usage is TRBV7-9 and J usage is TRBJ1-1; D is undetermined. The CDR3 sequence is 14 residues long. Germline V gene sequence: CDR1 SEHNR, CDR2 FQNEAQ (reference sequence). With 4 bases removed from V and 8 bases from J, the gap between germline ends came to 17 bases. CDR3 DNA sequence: TGTGCCAGCAGCTCCCTTCACTCTGAACCCGAAGCTTTCTTT. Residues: CASSSLHSEPEAFF.

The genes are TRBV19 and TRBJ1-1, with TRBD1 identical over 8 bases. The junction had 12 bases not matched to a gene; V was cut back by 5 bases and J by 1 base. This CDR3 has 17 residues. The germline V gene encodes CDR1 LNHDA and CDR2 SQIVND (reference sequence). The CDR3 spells CASSSPTGEVGNTEAFF. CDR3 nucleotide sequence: TGTGCCAGTAGTTCCCCGACAGGGGAGGTTGGGAACACTGAAGCTTTCTTT.

Here the CDR3 reads CASSRGGSTEAFF. The CDR3 DNA sequence: TGCGCCAGCAGTCGCGGGGGGAGCACTGAAGCTTTCTTT. The chain uses TRBV23-1 and TRBJ1-1, with D possibly matching TRBD1 (5 bases). TRBV23-1 falls under the ORF class, with uncertain function. V lost 4 bases and J 4 bases, leaving 10 bases between the germline ends. The CDR3 loop spans 13 amino acids.

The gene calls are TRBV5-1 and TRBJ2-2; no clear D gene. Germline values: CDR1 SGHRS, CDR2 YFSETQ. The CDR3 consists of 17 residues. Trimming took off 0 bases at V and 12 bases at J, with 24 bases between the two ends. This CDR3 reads CASSLEGFRLGDGKLFF. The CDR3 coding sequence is TGCGCCAGCAGCTTGGAAGGGTTCCGCCTTGGCGACGGAAAGCTGTTTTTT.

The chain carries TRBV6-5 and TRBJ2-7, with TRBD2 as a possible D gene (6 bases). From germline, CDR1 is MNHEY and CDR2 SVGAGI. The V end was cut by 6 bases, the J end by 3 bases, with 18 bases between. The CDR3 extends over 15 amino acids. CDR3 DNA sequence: TGTGCCAGCAGGTCGGACGGAGGGGCCGGCTACGAGCAGTACTTC. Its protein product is CASRSDGGAGYEQYF.

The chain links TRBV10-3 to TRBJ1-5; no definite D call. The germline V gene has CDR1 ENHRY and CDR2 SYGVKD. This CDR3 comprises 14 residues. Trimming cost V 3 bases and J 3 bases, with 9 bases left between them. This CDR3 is CAISDRYINQPQHF. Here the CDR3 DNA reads TGTGCCATCAGTGACAGATACATCAATCAGCCCCAGCATTTT.

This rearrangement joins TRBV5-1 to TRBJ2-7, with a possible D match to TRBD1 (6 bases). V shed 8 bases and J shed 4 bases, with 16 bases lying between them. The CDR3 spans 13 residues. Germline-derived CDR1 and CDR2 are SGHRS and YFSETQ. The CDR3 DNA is TGCGCCAGTCGGTCGGACAGTTCTTACGAGCAGTACTTC. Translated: CASRSDSSYEQYF.

In DNA, the CDR3 is TGTGCCAGCAGTTTGGGGTCAGGTACGCAGTATTTT. Translating it yields CASSLGSGTQYF. The V gene is TRBV12-3 or TRBV12-4, the J gene TRBJ2-3; D is uncertain. The CDR3 runs 12 residues. V dropped 3 bases and J dropped 8 bases, with 9 bases sitting between them.

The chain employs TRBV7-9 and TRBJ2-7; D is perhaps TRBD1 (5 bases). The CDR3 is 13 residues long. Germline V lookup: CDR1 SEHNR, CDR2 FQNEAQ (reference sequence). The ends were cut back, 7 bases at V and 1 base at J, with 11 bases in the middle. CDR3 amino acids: CASIPSGSYEQYF. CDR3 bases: TGTGCCAGCATCCCCTCAGGGTCCTACGAGCAGTACTTC.

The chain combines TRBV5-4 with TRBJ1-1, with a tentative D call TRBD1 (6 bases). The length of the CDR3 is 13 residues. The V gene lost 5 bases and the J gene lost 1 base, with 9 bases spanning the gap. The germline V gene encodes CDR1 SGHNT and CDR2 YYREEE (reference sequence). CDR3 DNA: TGTGCCAGCAGTCCAGGGGAGAACACTGAAGCTTTCTTT. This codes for CASSPGENTEAFF.

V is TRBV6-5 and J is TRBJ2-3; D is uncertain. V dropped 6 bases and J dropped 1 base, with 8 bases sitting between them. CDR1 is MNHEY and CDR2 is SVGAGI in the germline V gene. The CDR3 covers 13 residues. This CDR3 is CASSLARTDTQYF. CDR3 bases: TGTGCCAGCAGCCTGGCCCGCACAGATACGCAGTATTTT.

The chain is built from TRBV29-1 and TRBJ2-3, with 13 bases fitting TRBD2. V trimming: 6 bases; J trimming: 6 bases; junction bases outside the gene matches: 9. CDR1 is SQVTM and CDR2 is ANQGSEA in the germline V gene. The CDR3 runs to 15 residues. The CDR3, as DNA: TGCAGCGTCGGGACTAGCGGGGCTCTAGGTGATACGCAGTATTTT. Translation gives CSVGTSGALGDTQYF.

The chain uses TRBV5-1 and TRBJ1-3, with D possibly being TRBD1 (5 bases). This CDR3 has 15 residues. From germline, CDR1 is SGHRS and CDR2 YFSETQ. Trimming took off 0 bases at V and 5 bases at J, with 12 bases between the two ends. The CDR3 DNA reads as TGCGCCAGCAGCTTGGGTACAGGTTTAAGAAACACCATATATTTT. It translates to CASSLGTGLRNTIYF.

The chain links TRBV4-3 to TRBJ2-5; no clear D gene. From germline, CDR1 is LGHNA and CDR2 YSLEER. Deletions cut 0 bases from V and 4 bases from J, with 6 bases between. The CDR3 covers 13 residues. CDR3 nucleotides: TGCGCCAGCAGCCAAGATGGTGGAGAGACCCAGTACTTC. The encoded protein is CASSQDGGETQYF.

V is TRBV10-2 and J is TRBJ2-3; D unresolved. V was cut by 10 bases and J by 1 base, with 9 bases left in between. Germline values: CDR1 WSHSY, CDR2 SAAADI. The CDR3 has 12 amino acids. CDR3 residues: CATGEGTDTQYF. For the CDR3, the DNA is TGCGCCACCGGCGAGGGCACAGATACGCAGTATTTT.

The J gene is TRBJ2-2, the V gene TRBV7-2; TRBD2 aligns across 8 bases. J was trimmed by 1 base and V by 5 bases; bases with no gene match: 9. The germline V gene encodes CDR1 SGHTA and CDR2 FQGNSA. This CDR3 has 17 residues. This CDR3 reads CASSPPGLAGNTGELFF. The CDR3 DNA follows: TGTGCCAGCAGCCCACCGGGGCTAGCGGGGAACACCGGGGAGCTGTTTTTT.

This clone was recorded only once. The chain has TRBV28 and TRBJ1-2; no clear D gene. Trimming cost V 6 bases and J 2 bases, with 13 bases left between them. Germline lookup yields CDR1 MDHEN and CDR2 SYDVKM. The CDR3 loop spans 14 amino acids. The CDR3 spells CASSRTVRNYGYTF. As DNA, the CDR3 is TGTGCCAGCAGCCGAACCGTCAGGAACTATGGCTACACCTTC.

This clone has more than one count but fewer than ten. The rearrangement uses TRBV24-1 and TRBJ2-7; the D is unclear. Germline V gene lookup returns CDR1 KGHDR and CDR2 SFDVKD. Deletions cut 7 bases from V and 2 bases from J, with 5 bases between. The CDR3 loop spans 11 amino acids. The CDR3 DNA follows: TGTGCCACCAGCGATACCTACGAGCAGTACTTC. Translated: CATSDTYEQYF.

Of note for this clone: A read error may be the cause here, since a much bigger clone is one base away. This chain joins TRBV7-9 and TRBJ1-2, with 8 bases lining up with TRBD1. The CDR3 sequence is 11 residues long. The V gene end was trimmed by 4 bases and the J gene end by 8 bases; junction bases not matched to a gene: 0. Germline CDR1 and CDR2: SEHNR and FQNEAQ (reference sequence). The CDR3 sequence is CASSSGGGYTF. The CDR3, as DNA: TGTGCCAGCAGCTCAGGGGGCGGCTACACCTTC.